This T cell receptor (beta chain) is drawn from a study of blood T cells in healthy people across ages. The second PCR ran roughly 6 to 11 cycles with a sample-barcoded 5' primer and J-beta primers. TCRdb called the 5' RACE reads again in MiXCR, with one record for every CDR3 protein. This sample yields 780,000 or so distinct CDR3 sequences, of which about 61% are seen a single time; approximately 24% belongs to the top ten. Trimming removed 3 bases at V and 1 base at J, with 12 bases between. The CDR3 is made up of 14 amino acids. Germline V gives CDR1 SQVTM, CDR2 ANQGSEA. The chain joins TRBV29-1 to TRBJ1-2, with a weak D call TRBD1 (6 bases). The TCR originated in a middle-aged man in good health. The specimen sequenced was blood. The CDR3 DNA follows: TGCAGCGTTGATGGGGCAGGGGATAACTATGGCTACACCTTC. It yields the protein CSVDGAGDNYGYTF.